Here is one T cell receptor beta chain with its context. Its specificity is unknown. Assay: immunoSEQ multiplex PCR; the TCRdb copy retains only in-frame clones and omits some. The top ten clones hold approximately 0.82% of a sample with about 160,000 clones, approximately 96% of them seen once. This entry is derived from a study of cytomegalovirus exposure and HLA in healthy donors. In germline, CDR1 is LNHDA, CDR2 SQIVND (reference sequence). V dropped 7 bases and J dropped 3; count of bases not matched to a gene: 12. This CDR3 is 16 amino acids long. Study-level results: Cytomegalovirus-associated TCR beta chains were listed, numbering some 150. The tendency of first-cohort TCR clusters to co-occur in the roughly 120 validation repertoires was the finding of a later analysis. Researchers reported that a few CMV-associated chains were confirmed in vitro as CMV antigen-specific. Most TCR sequences showed up rarely, but some public TCRs showed up in many donors.

The clonotype comes from a woman aged 18 to 35 in good health and CMV-seronegative. The sequenced sample was PBMCs. The V gene is TRBV19, the J gene TRBJ1-5; 7 bases fit TRBD1. The DNA of the CDR3 is TGTGCCAGTAAATCAGAGGGGGCGCGTAACAATCAGCCCCAGCATTTT. Protein: CASKSEGARNNQPQHF.